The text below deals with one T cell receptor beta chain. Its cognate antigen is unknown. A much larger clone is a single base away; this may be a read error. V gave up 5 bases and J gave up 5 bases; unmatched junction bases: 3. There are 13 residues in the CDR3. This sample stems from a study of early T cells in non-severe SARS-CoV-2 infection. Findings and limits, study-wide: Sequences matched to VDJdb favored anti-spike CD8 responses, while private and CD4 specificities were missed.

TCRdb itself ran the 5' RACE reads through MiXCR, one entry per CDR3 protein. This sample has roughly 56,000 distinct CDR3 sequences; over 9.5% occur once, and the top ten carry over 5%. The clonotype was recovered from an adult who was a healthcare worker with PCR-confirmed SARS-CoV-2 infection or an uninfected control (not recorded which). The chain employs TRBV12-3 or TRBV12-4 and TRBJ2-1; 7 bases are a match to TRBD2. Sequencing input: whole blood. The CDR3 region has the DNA TGTGCCAGCAGTCCTCTAGCGGACAATGAGCAGTTCTTC. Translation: CASSPLADNEQFF.